These 31 T cell receptor beta chains came from one sample sequenced in a study of blood T cell repertoires in COVID-19. Sequencing was performed with immunoSEQ multiplex PCR; in TCRdb, only in-frame clones are kept and a portion is missing. This sample has hundreds of thousands of clones, with 85% to 90% found just once. Sequenced sample: peripheral blood. The receptors originated from a woman aged 25 to 45 with COVID-19, enrolled during active disease.

The V and J genes are TRBV2 and TRBJ1-1; maybe TRBD1 (6 bases). Deletions cut 6 bases from V and 1 base from J, with 12 bases between. The CDR3 is 14 residues long. Germline V gene sequence: CDR1 SNHLY, CDR2 FYNNEI. CDR3 sequence: CASSYGQRNTEAFF. Written as DNA, the CDR3 is TGTGCCAGCAGCTATGGACAGAGGAACACTGAAGCTTTCTTT.

About this clone: Other DNA sequences in the sample encode the same CDR3. The V gene is TRBV19, the J gene TRBJ1-1; D not certain. The CDR3 sequence is 12 residues long. Per the germline V gene, CDR1 is LNHDA and CDR2 is SQIVND (reference sequence). V was trimmed by 1 base and J by 5 bases, leaving 5 bases between them. CDR3 protein: CASSIGSTEAFF. CDR3 sequence (DNA): TGTGCCAGTAGTATAGGTAGTACTGAAGCTTTCTTT.

V gene TRBV29-1 combines with J gene TRBJ2-3; perhaps TRBD2 as D (6 bases). The CDR3 has 11 amino acids. The germline gives CDR1 SQVTM, CDR2 ANQGSEA. V lost 7 bases, J lost 5 bases, and 10 bases lay in between. CDR3 DNA sequence: TGCAGCGGAGGAGGGTTAGATACGCAGTATTTT. Protein product: CSGGGLDTQYF.

The genes are TRBV18 and TRBJ1-3; D ambiguous. The CDR3 covers 11 residues. Germline V gene sequence: CDR1 KGHSH, CDR2 LQKENI. V was clipped by 8 bases and J by 1 base, with 3 bases between them. The CDR3 DNA is TGTGCCAGCCCTTCTGGAAACACCATATATTTT. Its protein is CASPSGNTIYF.

The chain employs TRBV7-7 and TRBJ2-1, with TRBD2 matching over 14 bases. V lost 1 base to trimming and J lost 7 bases; unmatched junction nucleotides: 3. Germline V gene lookup returns CDR1 SSHAT and CDR2 FNYEAQ (reference sequence). CDR3 length: 16 residues. CDR3 region: CASSLGTSGGQNEQFF. CDR3 DNA sequence: TGTGCCAGCAGCTTAGGGACTAGCGGGGGGCAAAATGAGCAGTTCTTC.

The chain couples TRBV7-9 to TRBJ2-1, with 12 nucleotides matching TRBD2. Trimming cost V 5 bases and J 8 bases; bases outside gene matches: 10. The CDR3 is 16 amino acids. Germline lookup yields CDR1 SEHNR and CDR2 FQNEAQ (reference sequence). The CDR3 spells CASSRPLAGGRDEQFF. For the CDR3, the DNA is TGTGCCAGCAGCCGTCCACTAGCGGGGGGCCGCGATGAGCAGTTCTTC.

This chain connects TRBV29-1 to TRBJ1-5; 7 nucleotides line up with TRBD1. The length of the CDR3 is 16 residues. Unmatched junction bases numbered 12, after V lost 6 bases and J lost 1 base. Germline values: CDR1 SQVTM, CDR2 ANQGSEA. CDR3 sequence reads: CSVRGPDRASNQPQHF. DNA for the CDR3: TGCAGCGTGCGGGGACCCGACAGGGCAAGCAATCAGCCCCAGCATTTT. The full variable domain, in which reference TRBV29-1 and TRBJ1-5 provide the parts outside the CDR3, is SAVISQKPSRDICQRGTSLTIQCQVDSQVTMMFWYRQQPGQSLTLIATANQGSEATYESGFVIDKFPISRPNLTFSTLTVSNMSPEDSSIYLCSVRGPDRASNQPQHFGDGTRLSIL.

This chain's CDR3 is CASSVGGEGNTIYF. The CDR3, as DNA: TGTGCCAGCAGCGTAGGGGGAGAAGGAAACACCATATATTTT. The chain joins TRBV6-5 to TRBJ1-3; possible D gene TRBD1, 6 bases. There are 14 residues in the CDR3. V dropped 6 bases and J dropped 4 bases, with 13 bases sitting between them. Germline V gene data show CDR1 as MNHEY and CDR2 as SVGAGI.

The chain is built from TRBV18 and TRBJ2-3; 9 bases are a match to TRBD1. The germline V gene has CDR1 KGHSH and CDR2 LQKENI. This CDR3 is 14 amino acids long. Trimming at V came to 10 bases and at J to 6 bases, leaving 11 bases not matched to a gene. The CDR3 sequence: CATRETGGSDTQYF. The CDR3 nucleotides read TGTGCCACCCGCGAGACAGGGGGATCCGATACGCAGTATTTT.

The chain employs TRBV10-3 and TRBJ2-5; TRBD2 matches 8 bases. CDR1 and CDR2 (germline): ENHRY, SYGVKD. V lost 4 bases, J lost 1 base, and 11 bases stayed unmatched. CDR3 length: 17 amino acids. In nucleotides, the CDR3 is TGTGCCATCAGTGGTACCCGGGGGGGAAGGGGCCAAGAGACCCAGTACTTC. Encoded protein: CAISGTRGGRGQETQYF.

V is TRBV28 and J is TRBJ1-5; D gene uncertain. The CDR3 totals 12 residues. With 4 bases removed from V and 11 bases from J, the gap between germline ends came to 12 bases. Germline V CDR1 and CDR2: MDHEN, SYDVKM. The DNA for the CDR3 is TGTGCCAGCAGTTACTCTTCGCTAGCCCAGCATTTT. It translates to CASSYSSLAQHF.

Only one count was recorded for this clone. The chain carries TRBV13 and TRBJ2-4, with TRBD1 matching over 7 bases. The ends lost 6 bases at V and 0 bases at J; junction bases unmatched: 2. The length of the CDR3 is 14 residues. Germline V CDR1 and CDR2: PRHDT, FYEKMQ (reference sequence). The CDR3 loop is CASRRQGAKNIQYF. The CDR3 DNA reads TGTGCCAGCAGAAGACAGGGAGCCAAAAACATTCAGTACTTC.

The chain links TRBV4-2 to TRBJ2-3; no clear D. This CDR3 contains 13 residues. Germline V CDR1 and CDR2: LGHNA, YNFKEQ. V was cut by 5 bases and J by 4 bases, with 10 bases left in between. For the CDR3, the DNA is TGTGCCAGCAGCGCACCAAGCTCAGATACGCAGTATTTT. It translates to CASSAPSSDTQYF.

This chain connects TRBV6-6 to TRBJ2-2; the match to TRBD2 covers 12 bases. Looked up from germline, CDR1 is MNHNY and CDR2 is SVGAGI (reference sequence). The CDR3 runs to 16 residues. With 6 bases clipped from V and 0 bases from J, the junction kept 2 bases outside the gene matches. The CDR3 nucleotides read TGTGCCAGCAGACCTAGCGGGGGGGCGAACACCGGGGAGCTGTTTTTT. Translated, it gives CASRPSGGANTGELFF.

Comments on this clone: Other DNA sequences within the sample encode an identical CDR3. This chain connects TRBV3-1 (or the pseudogene TRBV3-2) to TRBJ2-3; 10 nucleotides align to TRBD2. The CDR3 totals 15 residues. Germline CDR1 reads LGHDT; CDR2 reads YNNKEL (reference sequence). V lost 4 bases and J lost 2; bases outside the gene matches: 3. DNA for the CDR3: TGTGCCAGCAGCCGCGGACTAGCGGACACAGATACGCAGTATTTT. It specifies CASSRGLADTDTQYF.

V is TRBV3-1 (or the pseudogene TRBV3-2) and J is TRBJ1-1; D call uncertain. Looked up from germline, CDR1 is LGHDT and CDR2 is YNNKEL (reference sequence). The CDR3 spans 13 residues. V lost 5 bases and J lost 10, with 17 bases in between. The CDR3 DNA reads TGTGCCAGCAGCAATACCTTTAGAGAGGGAGCTTTCTTT. It encodes CASSNTFREGAFF.

CDR3 sequence: CASRSTGASLEQYV. CDR3 bases: TGTGCCAGCAGGTCGACAGGGGCTTCTCTCGAGCAGTACGTC. V gene TRBV6-5 combines with J gene TRBJ2-7; the match to TRBD1 covers 8 bases. V shed 6 bases, J shed 6 bases, and the junction held 10 bases outside the gene matches. The CDR3 length is 14 residues. Germline V gene sequence: CDR1 MNHEY, CDR2 SVGAGI.

V is TRBV5-6 and J is TRBJ1-1, with a tentative D call TRBD1 (6 bases). CDR3 size: 14 residues. The V end lost 3 bases, the J end lost 2 bases, and 11 bases lay between the germline ends. Looked up from germline, CDR1 is SGHDT and CDR2 is YYEEEE. The DNA for the CDR3 is TGTGCCAGCAGCTCTGGACAGCCTAACACTGAAGCTTTCTTT. Translating gives CASSSGQPNTEAFF.

The genes are TRBV4-1 and TRBJ2-1; 9 bases are a match to TRBD2. The junction had 7 bases not matched to a gene; V was cut back by 1 base and J by 0 bases. Germline V gene lookup returns CDR1 MGHRA and CDR2 YSYEKL. This CDR3 has 18 residues. CDR3 nucleotide sequence: TGCGCCAGCAGCCAAGCTCCGGGGCGGGGGGGCTCCTACAATGAGCAGTTCTTC. This codes for CASSQAPGRGGSYNEQFF.

The V and J genes are TRBV15 and TRBJ1-2; 11 nucleotides match TRBD1. The CDR3 has 13 amino acids. Germline loops: CDR1 LNHNV, CDR2 YYDKDF (reference sequence). Trimming cost V 4 bases and J 8 bases; bases outside gene matches: 3. Here the CDR3 DNA reads TGTGCCACCAGCACCAGGACAGGGGGCGGCTACACCTTC. Protein product: CATSTRTGGGYTF. Variable domain in full (rest from reference TRBV15 and TRBJ1-2): DAMVIQNPRYQVTQFGKPVTLSCSQTLNHNVMYWYQQKSSQAPKLLFHYYDKDFNNEADTPDNFQSRRPNTSFCFLDIRSPGLGDTAMYLCATSTRTGGGYTFGSGTRLTVV.

The chain has TRBV27 and TRBJ2-7, with TRBD2 matching over 7 bases. Germline V gene sequence: CDR1 MNHEY, CDR2 SMNVEV (reference sequence). The CDR3 loop spans 15 amino acids. V gave up 4 bases and J gave up 2 bases; unmatched junction bases: 8. The CDR3 DNA is TGTGCCAGCAGTTCCATCGGGAGGATCGCCTACGAGCAGTACTTC. Its protein is CASSSIGRIAYEQYF.

CDR3 bases: TGTGCCACCTCTTTGGGGGGGTTTTCACCCCTCCACTTT. Protein sequence: CATSLGGFSPLHF. The rearrangement joins TRBV7-3 to TRBJ1-6; a weak D match, TRBD1 (5 bases). CDR1 and CDR2 from the germline V gene are SGHTA and FQGTGA. Trimming left V 10 bases short and J 9 bases short, with 16 bases between. This CDR3 spans 13 amino acids. Drawing the rest from reference TRBV7-3 and TRBJ1-6, the complete variable domain is GAGVSQTPSNKVTEKGKYVELRCDPISGHTALYWYRQSLGQGPEFLIYFQGTGAADDSGLPNDRFFAVRPEGSVSTLKIQRTERGDSAVYLCATSLGGFSPLHFGNGTRLTVT.

The chain uses TRBV29-1 and TRBJ1-6, with 8 bases matching TRBD1. Germline V gene lookup returns CDR1 SQVTM and CDR2 ANQGSEA. V was clipped by 6 bases and J by 7 bases; unmatched bases: 5. This CDR3 is built from 13 residues. The CDR3 loop reads CSVIDRGNSPLHF. The DNA of the CDR3 is TGCAGCGTCATTGACAGGGGAAATTCACCCCTCCACTTT. The full variable domain, in which reference TRBV29-1 and TRBJ1-6 provide the parts outside the CDR3, is SAVISQKPSRDICQRGTSLTIQCQVDSQVTMMFWYRQQPGQSLTLIATANQGSEATYESGFVIDKFPISRPNLTFSTLTVSNMSPEDSSIYLCSVIDRGNSPLHFGNGTRLTVT.

The rearrangement links TRBV11-3 to TRBJ1-1, with 9 bases identical to TRBD1. V lost 4 bases to trimming and J lost 8 bases; unmatched junction nucleotides: 8. Germline V gives CDR1 SGHNT, CDR2 YENEEA. The CDR3 has 14 amino acids. CDR3 sequence (DNA): TGTGCCAGCAGCTCCGTAGAGGGGACAGGGGAAGCTTTCTTT. Translated: CASSSVEGTGEAFF.

This chain uses TRBV12-2 with TRBJ2-4; TRBD1, the table's D call, was not compared with the DNA. TRBV12-2 is a pseudogene locus. The CDR3 contains 16 residues. The CDR3 protein is CASRLAWGLAKNIQYF. The CDR3 DNA follows: TGTGCAAGTCGCTTAGCTTGGGGGCTTGCCAAAAACATTCAGTACTTC.

The V call is TRBV14, the J call TRBJ2-3; 9 bases fit TRBD2. CDR1 and CDR2 from the germline V gene are SGHDN and FVKESK. Trimming took 5 bases from V and 3 from J; bases not matched to a gene: 15. There are 18 residues in the CDR3. The CDR3 loop is CASSESVWRGGLTDTQYF. The DNA of the CDR3 is TGTGCCAGCAGCGAGAGCGTCTGGCGGGGGGGCCTTACAGATACGCAGTATTTT.

This chain joins TRBV19 and TRBJ2-1, with 7 bases matching TRBD2. Germline lookup yields CDR1 LNHDA and CDR2 SQIVND (reference sequence). The CDR3 is 13 residues long. V dropped 3 bases and J dropped 8; count of bases not matched to a gene: 4. This chain's CDR3 is CASSILGGYEQFF. CDR3 DNA sequence: TGTGCCAGTAGTATTTTGGGGGGGTATGAGCAGTTCTTC. The entire variable domain, with the rest obtained from reference TRBV19 and TRBJ2-1, is as follows: DGGITQSPKYLFRKEGQNVTLSCEQNLNHDAMYWYRQDPGQGLRLIYYSQIVNDFQKGDIAEGYSVSREKKESFPLTVTSAQKNPTAFYLCASSILGGYEQFFGPGTRLTVL.

The rearrangement joins TRBV5-1 to TRBJ2-1; the match to TRBD2 covers 7 bases. This CDR3 is built from 16 residues. Germline CDR1 SGHRS, CDR2 YFSETQ. J was trimmed by 4 bases and V by 3 bases; bases with no gene match: 10. The CDR3 loop is CASSSLRGMRYNEQFF. The CDR3 bases are TGCGCCAGCAGCTCCCTGCGGGGGATGCGATACAATGAGCAGTTCTTC.

The V gene is TRBV12-3 or TRBV12-4, the J gene TRBJ1-2; perhaps TRBD1 as D (6 bases). Trimming took off 1 base at V and 4 bases at J, with 7 bases between the two ends. The CDR3 runs 13 residues. The CDR3 DNA follows: TGTGCCAGCAGTTTAGGACAGGCCTATGGCTACACCTTC. Its translation: CASSLGQAYGYTF.

V and J are TRBV7-2 and TRBJ1-1; no reliable D call. V was cut by 3 bases and J by 10 bases, with 12 bases left in between. CDR1 SGHTA and CDR2 FQGNSA come from the germline V gene. The CDR3 runs 12 residues. The CDR3 region is CASSFSISVAFF. DNA of the CDR3: TGTGCCAGCAGCTTTTCCATTTCGGTAGCTTTCTTT.

This chain uses TRBV6-6 with TRBJ1-2; 7 positions agree with TRBD1. The CDR3 consists of 16 residues. The trim removed 0 bases at V and 3 bases at J, leaving 7 bases unmatched. Germline V gives CDR1 MNHNY, CDR2 SVGAGI (reference sequence). The CDR3 region is CASSYSRQGPDYGYTF. The CDR3 DNA follows: TGTGCCAGCAGTTACTCGAGACAGGGTCCGGACTATGGCTACACCTTC.